The clone carrying this T cell receptor beta chain was recorded a few times. Its antigen remains unknown. This sample was included in a study of T cells after yellow fever vaccination. The study's findings and limits: Weaker, the secondary response peaked sooner, at day 5 versus 15.

The ends were cut back, 1 base at V and 9 bases at J, with 13 bases in the middle. The CDR3 is made up of 15 amino acids. Germline CDR1 is MNHEY and CDR2 is SVGEGT. TCRdb re-analysed the 5' RACE reads in MiXCR, keeping a single row per CDR3 protein. The sample contains 250,000 to 300,000 distinct CDR3 sequences, around 5.3% of which appear only once. This sequence was found in a man aged 18 to 29 who received the YFV17D yellow fever vaccine. Sequencing used CD4+ T cells sorted from PBMCs, obtained on the day of the yellow fever booster vaccination. The chain recombines TRBV6-2 or TRBV6-3 with TRBJ1-6; D is unresolved. CDR3 DNA: TGTGCCAGCAGTTACTTTACGGGGTTCGGTTCACCCCTCCACTTT. Translated: CASSYFTGFGSPLHF.